This T cell receptor (beta chain) stems from a study of blood T cells in healthy people across ages. Turning to this clonotype: Its antigen is not identified. A much larger clone differs by one base, so this may be a read error.

Germline V CDR1 and CDR2: SGHRS, YFSETQ. The CDR3 covers 14 residues. Study results and limitations: Fewer expanded clones and more diversity marked long-lived versus aged donors.

For the second PCR, which ran for about 7 to 11 cycles, a sample-barcoded 5' primer and a J-beta primer mix were used. Researchers report that each sample yielded at least 2.5 million CDR3-containing paired-end reads. A single record per CDR3 protein comes from TCRdb applying MiXCR to the 5' RACE reads. The sample has 700,000 to 900,000 distinct CDR3 sequences; about 53% are singletons. The specimen was blood. V and J are TRBV5-1 and TRBJ2-4; D might be TRBD1 (5 bases). With the DNA end fitting TRBJ2-7 better, the J assignment may be wrong. This TCR was recovered from an elderly man in good health. CDR3 loop: CASSTQTDSYEQYF. The CDR3 region has the DNA TGCGCCAGCAGTACCCAGACAGACTCCTACGAGCAGTACTTC.